This TCR beta chain was retrieved from a study of T-cell memory formation after mild COVID-19. TCR alpha and TCR beta cDNA libraries carrying sample barcodes and UMIs came from 5'RACE with constant-segment primers. TCRdb reprocessed the 5' RACE reads with MiXCR, giving one entry per CDR3 protein. Here the sample spans more than 350,000 distinct CDR3 sequences, 21% being singletons. From germline, CDR1 is ENHRY and CDR2 SYGVKD. V was cut by 4 bases and J by 8 bases, with 14 bases left in between. There are 14 residues in the CDR3. Sequencing input: PBMCs or a T cell subset sorted from them (not recorded which). This TCR was sampled from an adult woman who had mild COVID-19 (a few samples of this study predate the infection). Cell type and time point are not known. The V and J genes are TRBV10-3 and TRBJ1-4; D is uncertain. The CDR3, as DNA: TGTGCCATCAGTGGAGAGTTGACGACAGAAAAACTGTTTTTT. This sequence encodes CAISGELTTEKLFF.